This is a list of T cell receptor beta chains from one sample in a study of post-analysis software for immune sequencing data. TCRdb processed the PCR reads anew with MiXCR; each CDR3 protein has one entry. Of hundreds of thousands of distinct CDR3 sequences listed, about 32% are singletons. The material sequenced was blood. Receptor source: a girl aged 5-17 years with multiple sclerosis. CDR3s include the opening cysteine and the closing phenylalanine or tryptophan. The D gene is left open where the match is weak. Expanded clones are given a class, and other clones once, few, many or no size at all.

cdr3_nt cdr3_aa v_call d_call j_call clone_size
TGCGCCAGCAGCTTGAGTTCCAGACCGGAGGATACGCAGTATTTT CASSLSSRPEDTQYF TRBV5-1 NA TRBJ2-3 few
TGTGCCAGCACCCGAAGAGGGGAGCGCGAGCAGTTCTTC CASTRRGEREQFF TRBV6-2/TRBV6-3 NA TRBJ2-1 NA
TGCAGCGTCGGGGGCGGTGAGCAGTACTTC CSVGGGEQYF TRBV20-1 NA TRBJ2-4 NA
TGTGCCAGCAGTAGGGGGGACCATGGCTACACCTTC CASSRGDHGYTF TRBV6-5 NA TRBJ1-2 many
TGTGCCAGCAGCCTCACGGGACAGGGCCCCTACGAGCAGTACTTC CASSLTGQGPYEQYF TRBV5-5 TRBD1 TRBJ2-7 NA
TGCAGTGCTAGAGACGGGCACAGGGTGAGGGGCTACACCTTC CSARDGHRVRGYTF TRBV20-1 NA TRBJ1-2 few
TGTGCCAGCAGCATCCTGGGACAGCCGGGCGCAGATACGCAGTATTTT CASSILGQPGADTQYF TRBV9 TRBD1 TRBJ2-3 NA
TGTGCCAGCAGCCAAGATGGGACAGGCGTTGGGGAGCAGTTCTTC CASSQDGTGVGEQFF TRBV14 TRBD1 TRBJ2-1 once
TGTGCCAGCAGGGGCGACAGCTACGAGCAGTACTTC CASRGDSYEQYF TRBV7-9 NA TRBJ2-7 few
TGTGCCAGCAGATCGGGACTGCATAACAATGAGCAGTTCTTC CASRSGLHNNEQFF TRBV25-1 NA TRBJ2-1 few
TGTGCCAGCAGCCCGGGACAGTCCGGACCCGTCTATGGCTACACCTTC CASSPGQSGPVYGYTF TRBV7-9 TRBD1 TRBJ1-2 NA
TGTGCCAGCAGTTCAGGGGGCACGGGGCAGTTCGAGACCCAGTACTTC CASSSGGTGQFETQYF TRBV2 TRBD1 TRBJ2-5 NA
TGCAGTGCTAGTATAGTAGGGACAGCCATTTTCGGCAATGAAAAACTGTTTTTT CSASIVGTAIFGNEKLFF TRBV20-1 TRBD1 TRBJ1-4 few
TGTGCCAGCAGTTTTAATAGACAGGTTTCTGGCTCCTACAATGAGCAGTTCTTC CASSFNRQVSGSYNEQFF TRBV6-2/TRBV6-3 NA TRBJ2-1 NA
TGTGCCAGCAGCCAACCCCGACAAGGGACCCAGTACTTC CASSQPRQGTQYF TRBV3-1 NA TRBJ2-5 NA
TGTGCCAGCAGCGCCCGGCGGGGAGGGACAGATACGCAGTATTTT CASSARRGGTDTQYF TRBV7-2 TRBD2 TRBJ2-3 NA
TGTGCCAGCAGCCAACCCCCGGGATCCTACAATGAGCAGTTCTTC CASSQPPGSYNEQFF TRBV3-1 NA TRBJ2-1 few
TGCAGTGTGGAGTATATACGAGGCGCAGATACGCAGTATTTT CSVEYIRGADTQYF TRBV20-1 NA TRBJ2-3 NA
TGCAGTGCTAGAGATCACCGGGCAGCCGGATCGCCCCAGCATTTT CSARDHRAAGSPQHF TRBV20-1 NA TRBJ1-5 NA
TGCAGTGCTAGAGCGGGCGGCAGGCCGGGGCATTTT CSARAGGRPGHF TRBV20-1 NA TRBJ1-5 NA
TGTGCCAGCAGTTTTCTCGACAGGGGTTTCAAGGACACCGGGGAGCTGTTTTTT CASSFLDRGFKDTGELFF TRBV28 TRBD1 TRBJ2-2 NA
TGTGCCAGCAGTCCCGGTCCGACCCGCTATGGCTACACCTTC CASSPGPTRYGYTF TRBV25-1 NA TRBJ1-2 few
TGTGCCAGCAGCATCCGACAGGCTAGCTCCTACGAGCAGTACTTC CASSIRQASSYEQYF TRBV5-5 NA TRBJ2-7 few
TGTGCCAGCAGCCCCAGCGGGGTTTCTTCTGGCTACACCTTC CASSPSGVSSGYTF TRBV7-8 NA TRBJ1-2 few
TGTGCCAGCCTGGACCCCGGGAATGAGCAGTTCTTC CASLDPGNEQFF TRBV7-2 NA TRBJ2-1 few
TGTGCCAGCAGCTTAGGGGTCTTACCCACAGATACGCAGTATTTT CASSLGVLPTDTQYF TRBV7-2 NA TRBJ2-3 few
TGTGCCAGCAGTGACGTGACTGACATCTCTGGGGCCAACGTCCTGACTTTC CASSDVTDISGANVLTF TRBV2 NA TRBJ2-6 NA
TGCGCCAGCAGCCAAGGGTCTAGCGGGAGTACTTACGAGCAGTACTTC CASSQGSSGSTYEQYF TRBV4-3 TRBD2 TRBJ2-7 NA
TGCAGTGCAGCTGCGACAGGGGGCAAGACTGAAGCTTTCTTT CSAAATGGKTEAFF TRBV20-1 TRBD1 TRBJ1-1 NA
TGCAGCGCTACCCAGACAGGGCCTTACGAGCAGTACTTC CSATQTGPYEQYF TRBV29-1 TRBD1 TRBJ2-7 many
TGTGCCAGCAGTGCGGACACGAGCTCCTACGAGCAGTACTTC CASSADTSSYEQYF TRBV6-1 NA TRBJ2-7 NA
TGTGCCAGCAGCTTATTTAGTAGTCAGACCTACAATGAGCAGTTCTTC CASSLFSSQTYNEQFF TRBV11-2 NA TRBJ2-1 few
TGTGCCAGCAGTCGAGACAGGGCTGGACACAATGAGCAGTACTTC CASSRDRAGHNEQYF TRBV7-9 TRBD1 TRBJ2-7 NA
TGCGCCAGCAGCCCTATGCACCAGGCGGGAGGCTACACCTTC CASSPMHQAGGYTF TRBV4-1 NA TRBJ1-2 NA
TGCGCCAGCAGTGGACAGGGGGCGAACACTGAAGCTTTCTTT CASSGQGANTEAFF TRBV5-1 TRBD1 TRBJ1-1 many
TGTGCCAGCAGCTTAAATGGGCGGGGGATTTACAATGAGCAGTTCTTC CASSLNGRGIYNEQFF TRBV7-2 TRBD2 TRBJ2-1 NA
TGCGCCAGCAGCCAAGAGTATATAGATGAGCAGTTCTTC CASSQEYIDEQFF TRBV4-3 NA TRBJ2-1 few
TGTGCCAGCAGTGCCTGGACAGATTACAATGAGCAGTTCTTC CASSAWTDYNEQFF TRBV6-1 NA TRBJ2-1 NA
TGTGCCAGCAGCCCCGGGGTTAACTATGGCTACACCTTC CASSPGVNYGYTF TRBV6-6 NA TRBJ1-2 many
TGTGCCAGCGGGGGCTTCGACGAGCAGTACTTC CASGGFDEQYF TRBV27 NA TRBJ2-7 few
TGCGCCAGCAGCCCCATTGCGGGACCCTCTGGGGCCAACGTCCTGACTTTC CASSPIAGPSGANVLTF TRBV5-1 NA TRBJ2-6 NA
TGTGCCAGCAGCCCCACGGGGACAGGGGGCTTGGAGACCCAGTACTTC CASSPTGTGGLETQYF TRBV7-9 TRBD1 TRBJ2-5 few
TGCAGTGCCATGCCAGGGGGCAAAAACTACGAGCAGTACTTC CSAMPGGKNYEQYF TRBV20-1 TRBD1 TRBJ2-7 few
TGTGCCAGCAGCCAAGGAGTAAATGGCTACACCTTC CASSQGVNGYTF TRBV3-1 NA TRBJ1-2 NA
TGTGCCAGCAGGGGAACAGGGGGCCGCAATTCACCCCTCCACTTT CASRGTGGRNSPLHF TRBV12-3/TRBV12-4 TRBD1 TRBJ1-6 NA
TGCGCCAGCAGCGAGGGACTAGCGGGGAACCAAGAGACCCAGTACTTC CASSEGLAGNQETQYF TRBV5-1 TRBD2 TRBJ2-5 few
TGTGCCATCAGTGAACAGGGGGCTGATCAGCCCCAGCATTTT CAISEQGADQPQHF TRBV10-3 TRBD1 TRBJ1-5 few
TGTGCCATCAGTGAAAACGGACGGACGACCTATGGCTACACCTTC CAISENGRTTYGYTF TRBV10-3 NA TRBJ1-2 few
TGCAGCGTGGACCGGGACAGGGGAGAATATGGCTACACCTTC CSVDRDRGEYGYTF TRBV29-1 TRBD1 TRBJ1-2 NA
TGTGCCAGCAGGACCGGGCCGCAGAGATATGGCTACACCTTC CASRTGPQRYGYTF TRBV6-2/TRBV6-3 NA TRBJ1-2 few